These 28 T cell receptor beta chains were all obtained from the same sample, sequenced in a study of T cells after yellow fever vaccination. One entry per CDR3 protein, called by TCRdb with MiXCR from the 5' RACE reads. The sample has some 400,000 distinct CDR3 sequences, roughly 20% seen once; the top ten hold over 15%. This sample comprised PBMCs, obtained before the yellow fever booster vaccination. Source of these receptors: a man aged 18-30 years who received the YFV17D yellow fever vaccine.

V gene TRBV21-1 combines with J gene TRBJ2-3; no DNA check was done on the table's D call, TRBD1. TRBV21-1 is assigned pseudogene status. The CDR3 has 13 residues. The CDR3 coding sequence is TGTGCCAGGCGAGTCATCCCCCCAGATACGCAGTATTTT. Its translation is CARRVIPPDTQYF.

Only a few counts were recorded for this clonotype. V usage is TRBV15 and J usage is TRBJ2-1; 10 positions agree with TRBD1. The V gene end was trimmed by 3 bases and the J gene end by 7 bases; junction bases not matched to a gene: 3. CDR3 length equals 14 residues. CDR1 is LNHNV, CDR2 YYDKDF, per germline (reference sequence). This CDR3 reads CATSRDRGENEQFF. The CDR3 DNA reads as TGTGCCACCAGCAGGGACAGGGGGGAGAATGAGCAGTTCTTC.

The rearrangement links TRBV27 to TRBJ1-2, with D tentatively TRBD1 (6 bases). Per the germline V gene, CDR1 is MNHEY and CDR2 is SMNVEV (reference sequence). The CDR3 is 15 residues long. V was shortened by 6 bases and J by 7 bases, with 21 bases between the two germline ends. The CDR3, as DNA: TGTGCCAGCAGGTTGGGGAGCGCCACAGGGTCTGGCTACACCTTC. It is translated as CASRLGSATGSGYTF.

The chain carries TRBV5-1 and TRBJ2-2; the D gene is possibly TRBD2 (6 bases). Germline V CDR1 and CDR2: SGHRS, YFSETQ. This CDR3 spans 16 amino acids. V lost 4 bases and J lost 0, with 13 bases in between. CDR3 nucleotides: TGCGCCAGCAGCCGATCCGGGACTCCGAACACCGGGGAGCTGTTTTTT. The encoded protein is CASSRSGTPNTGELFF.

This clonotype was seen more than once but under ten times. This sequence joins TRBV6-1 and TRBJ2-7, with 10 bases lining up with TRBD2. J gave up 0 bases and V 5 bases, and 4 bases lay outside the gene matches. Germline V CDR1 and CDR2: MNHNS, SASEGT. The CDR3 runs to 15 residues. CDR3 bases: TGTGCCAGCAGTACGCTAGCGGGGGACTCCTACGAGCAGTACTTC. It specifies CASSTLAGDSYEQYF.

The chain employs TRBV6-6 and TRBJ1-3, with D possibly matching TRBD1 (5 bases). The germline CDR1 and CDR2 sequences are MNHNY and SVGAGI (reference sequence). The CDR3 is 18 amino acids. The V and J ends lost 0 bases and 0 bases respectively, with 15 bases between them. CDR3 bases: TGTGCCAGCAGTTACTCCTCCCCAGGGAGCCGCTCTGGAAACACCATATATTTT. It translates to CASSYSSPGSRSGNTIYF.

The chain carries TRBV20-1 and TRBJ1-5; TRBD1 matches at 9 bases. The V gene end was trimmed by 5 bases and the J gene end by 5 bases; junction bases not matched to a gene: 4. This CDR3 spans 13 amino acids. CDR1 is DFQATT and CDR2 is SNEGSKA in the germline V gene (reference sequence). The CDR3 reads CSAWGQGHQPQHF. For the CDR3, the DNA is TGCAGTGCTTGGGGACAGGGACATCAGCCCCAGCATTTT.

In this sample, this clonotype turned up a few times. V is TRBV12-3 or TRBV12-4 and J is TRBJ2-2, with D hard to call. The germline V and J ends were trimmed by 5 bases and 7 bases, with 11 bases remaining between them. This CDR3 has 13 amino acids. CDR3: CASSLLAFGELFF. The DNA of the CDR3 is TGTGCCAGCAGTCTCCTGGCCTTCGGGGAGCTGTTTTTT.

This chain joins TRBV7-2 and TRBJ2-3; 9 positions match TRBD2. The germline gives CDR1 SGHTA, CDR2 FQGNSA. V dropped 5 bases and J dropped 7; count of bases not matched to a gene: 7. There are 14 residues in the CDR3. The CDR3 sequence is CASSPPSGVYTQYF. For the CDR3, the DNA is TGTGCCAGCAGCCCTCCTAGCGGGGTATATACGCAGTATTTT. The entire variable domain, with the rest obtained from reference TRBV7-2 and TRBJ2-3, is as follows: GAGVSQSPSNKVTEKGKDVELRCDPISGHTALYWYRQSLGQGLEFLIYFQGNSAPDKSGLPSDRFSAERTGGSVSTLTIQRTQQEDSAVYLCASSPPSGVYTQYFGPGTRLTVL.

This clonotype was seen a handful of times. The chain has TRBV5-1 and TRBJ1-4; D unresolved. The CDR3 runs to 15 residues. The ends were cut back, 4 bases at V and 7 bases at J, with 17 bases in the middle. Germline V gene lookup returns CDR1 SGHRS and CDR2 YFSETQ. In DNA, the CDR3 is TGCGCCAGCAGCCCAGACGGAGGCCGGGGTGAAAAACTGTTTTTT. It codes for CASSPDGGRGEKLFF.

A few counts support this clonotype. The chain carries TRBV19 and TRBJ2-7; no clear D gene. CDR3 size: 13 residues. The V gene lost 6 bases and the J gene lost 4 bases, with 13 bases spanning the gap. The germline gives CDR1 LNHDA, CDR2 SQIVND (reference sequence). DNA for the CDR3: TGTGCCAGTAGCCCCGGCCCCTATTACGAGCAGTACGTC. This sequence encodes CASSPGPYYEQYV.

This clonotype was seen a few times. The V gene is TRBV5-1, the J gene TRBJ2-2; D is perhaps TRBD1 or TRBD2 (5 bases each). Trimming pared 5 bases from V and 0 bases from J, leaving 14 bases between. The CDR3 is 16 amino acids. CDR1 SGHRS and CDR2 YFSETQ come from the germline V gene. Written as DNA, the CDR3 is TGCGCCAGCAGGAGGGACCCAGGTTCGAACACCGGGGAGCTGTTTTTT. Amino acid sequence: CASRRDPGSNTGELFF. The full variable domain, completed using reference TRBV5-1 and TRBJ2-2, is KAGVTQTPRYLIKTRGQQVTLSCSPISGHRSVSWYQQTPGQGLQFLFEYFSETQRNKGNFPGRFSGRQFSNSRSEMNVSTLELGDSALYLCASRRDPGSNTGELFFGEGSRLTVL.

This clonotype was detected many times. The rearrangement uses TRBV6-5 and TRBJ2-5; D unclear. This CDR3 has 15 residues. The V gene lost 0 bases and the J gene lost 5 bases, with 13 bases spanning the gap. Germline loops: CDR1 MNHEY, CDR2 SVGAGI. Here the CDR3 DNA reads TGTGCCAGCAGTTACTCTAGTGGGTTGGGTGAGACCCAGTACTTC. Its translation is CASSYSSGLGETQYF.

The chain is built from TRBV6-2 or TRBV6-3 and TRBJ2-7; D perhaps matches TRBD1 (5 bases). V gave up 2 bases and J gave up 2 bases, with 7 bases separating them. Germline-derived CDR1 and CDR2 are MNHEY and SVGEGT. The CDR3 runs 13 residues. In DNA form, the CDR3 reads TGTGCCAGCAGTTACCCAGGGACCTACGAGCAGTACTTC. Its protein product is CASSYPGTYEQYF.

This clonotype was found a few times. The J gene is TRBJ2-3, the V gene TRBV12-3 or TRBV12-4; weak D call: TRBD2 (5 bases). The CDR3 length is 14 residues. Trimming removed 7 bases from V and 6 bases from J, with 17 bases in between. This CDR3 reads CASNPRGFKDTQYF. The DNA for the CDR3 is TGTGCCAGCAACCCGAGAGGGTTCAAGGATACGCAGTATTTT.

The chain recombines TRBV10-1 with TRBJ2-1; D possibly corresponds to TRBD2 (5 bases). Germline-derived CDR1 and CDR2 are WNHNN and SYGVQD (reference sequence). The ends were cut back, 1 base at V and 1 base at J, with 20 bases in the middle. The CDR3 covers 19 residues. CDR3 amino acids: CASSEWEYPYTSSYNEQFF. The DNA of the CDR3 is TGCGCCAGCAGTGAGTGGGAGTACCCCTACACCTCATCCTACAATGAGCAGTTCTTC.

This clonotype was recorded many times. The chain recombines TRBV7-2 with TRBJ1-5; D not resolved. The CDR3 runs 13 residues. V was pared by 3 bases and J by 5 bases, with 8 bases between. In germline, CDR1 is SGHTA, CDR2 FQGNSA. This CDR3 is CASSFTQDQPQHF. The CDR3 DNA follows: TGTGCCAGCAGCTTCACCCAAGATCAGCCCCAGCATTTT.

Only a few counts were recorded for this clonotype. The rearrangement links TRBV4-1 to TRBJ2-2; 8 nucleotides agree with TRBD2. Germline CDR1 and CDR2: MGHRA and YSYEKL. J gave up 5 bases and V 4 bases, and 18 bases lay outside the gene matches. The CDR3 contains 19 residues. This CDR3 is CASSRVPLPTGGQTGELFF. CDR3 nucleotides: TGCGCCAGCAGCCGTGTGCCCCTCCCCACGGGGGGGCAAACCGGGGAGCTGTTTTTT.

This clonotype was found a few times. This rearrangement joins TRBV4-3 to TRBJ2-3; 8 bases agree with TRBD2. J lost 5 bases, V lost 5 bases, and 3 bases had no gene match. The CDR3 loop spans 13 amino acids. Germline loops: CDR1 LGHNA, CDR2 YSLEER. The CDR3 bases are TGCGCCAGCAGCTCCGGGAGGGTAGATACGCAGTATTTT. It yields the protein CASSSGRVDTQYF.

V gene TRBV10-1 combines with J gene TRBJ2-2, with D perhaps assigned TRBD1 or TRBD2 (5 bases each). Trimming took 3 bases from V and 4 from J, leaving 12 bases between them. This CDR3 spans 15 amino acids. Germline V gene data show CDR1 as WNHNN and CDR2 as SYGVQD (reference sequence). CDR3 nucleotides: TGCGCCAGCAGTGATGGGGGTGGAAGCACCGGGGAGCTGTTTTTT. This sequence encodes CASSDGGGSTGELFF.

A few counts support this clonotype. The CDR3 here is CASSRGANVEAFF. In DNA, the CDR3 is TGTGCCAGCAGCCGGGGTGCAAATGTCGAAGCTTTCTTT. The J gene is TRBJ1-1, the V gene TRBV7-3; D ambiguous. The germline V and J ends were trimmed by 5 bases and 8 bases, with 15 bases remaining between them. This CDR3 contains 13 residues. Per germline, CDR1 SGHTA and CDR2 FQGTGA. Combining the CDR3 with reference TRBV7-3 and TRBJ1-1 gives the whole variable domain GAGVSQTPSNKVTEKGKYVELRCDPISGHTALYWYRQSLGQGPEFLIYFQGTGAADDSGLPNDRFFAVRPEGSVSTLKIQRTERGDSAVYLCASSRGANVEAFFGQGTRLTVV.

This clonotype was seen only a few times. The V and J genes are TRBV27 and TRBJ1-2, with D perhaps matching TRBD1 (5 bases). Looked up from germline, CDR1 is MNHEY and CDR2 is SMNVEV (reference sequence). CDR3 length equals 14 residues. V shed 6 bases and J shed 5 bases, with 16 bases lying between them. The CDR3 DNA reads TGTGCCAGCAGGTCCGGGGGGAGTCAATATGGCTACACCTTC. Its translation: CASRSGGSQYGYTF.

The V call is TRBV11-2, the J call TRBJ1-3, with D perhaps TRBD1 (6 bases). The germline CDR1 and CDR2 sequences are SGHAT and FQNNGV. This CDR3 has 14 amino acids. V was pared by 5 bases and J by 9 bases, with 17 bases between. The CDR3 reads CASSQTNPRGTIYF. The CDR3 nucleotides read TGTGCCAGCAGCCAAACAAACCCCAGGGGCACCATATATTTT.

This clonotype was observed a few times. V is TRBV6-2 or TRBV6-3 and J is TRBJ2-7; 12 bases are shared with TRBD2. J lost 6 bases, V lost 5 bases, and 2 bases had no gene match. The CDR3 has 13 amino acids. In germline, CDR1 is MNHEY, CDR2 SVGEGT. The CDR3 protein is CASSPGLAGEQYV. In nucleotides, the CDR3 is TGTGCCAGCAGTCCGGGACTAGCGGGCGAGCAGTACGTC.

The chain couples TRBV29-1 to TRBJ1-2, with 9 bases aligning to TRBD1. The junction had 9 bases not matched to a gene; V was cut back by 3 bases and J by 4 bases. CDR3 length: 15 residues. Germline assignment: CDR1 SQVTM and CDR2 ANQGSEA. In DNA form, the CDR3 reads TGCAGCGTTGAGCAATACGTACAGGGGGCCTATGGCTACACCTTC. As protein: CSVEQYVQGAYGYTF.

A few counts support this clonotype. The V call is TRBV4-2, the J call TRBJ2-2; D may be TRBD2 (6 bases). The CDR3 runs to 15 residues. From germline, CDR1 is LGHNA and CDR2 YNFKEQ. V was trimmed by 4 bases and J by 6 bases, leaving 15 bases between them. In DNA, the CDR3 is TGTGCCAGCAGCCCGCTCGTCCCGGGGGCCGGGGAGCTGTTTTTT. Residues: CASSPLVPGAGELFF.

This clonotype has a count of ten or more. The CDR3 reads CASSATGTANTEAFF. CDR3 DNA: TGTGCCAGCTCAGCGACCGGGACAGCGAACACTGAAGCTTTCTTT. V is TRBV18 and J is TRBJ1-1, with 7 bases identical to TRBD1. The germline gives CDR1 KGHSH, CDR2 LQKENI. This CDR3 comprises 15 residues. V shed 5 bases and J 1 base; nucleotides not matched to a gene: 7.

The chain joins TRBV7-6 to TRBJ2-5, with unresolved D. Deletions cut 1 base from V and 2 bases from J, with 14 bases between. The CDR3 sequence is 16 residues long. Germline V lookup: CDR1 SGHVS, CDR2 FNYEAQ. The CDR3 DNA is TGTGCCAGCAGCTTAGGTCTGGGAATGGGACAAGAGACCCAGTACTTC. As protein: CASSLGLGMGQETQYF.